This record concerns one T cell receptor (beta chain) sequence. The antigen is unknown. Each subset gave duplicate vials of about 140,000 sorted CD8+ T cells for RNA. TCR beta was sequenced from UMI-tagged 5' RACE libraries. The authors' processing: There were between roughly 2,700 and 20,000 functional CDR3 beta clonotypes held in each TCR beta library. TCRdb reprocessed the 5' RACE reads, with one entry per CDR3 protein and no DNA. The authors' filters were not applied to this entry. This table lists about 10,000 distinct CDR3 sequences. The data originate from a study of human CD8 memory T cell subsets. The germline gives CDR1 SGDLS, CDR2 YYNGEE. The CDR3 spans 17 residues. Study-wide points: Clonotypes that made up the stem-like memory T cell repertoire overlapped minimally with the precursor exhausted T cell repertoire. Diversity was similarly high in stem-like memory and precursor exhausted T cells, which was not the case for effector memory cells.

V gene TRBV9 combines with J gene TRBJ2-1; TCRdb indicates TRBD2, and absent DNA this call remains unverified. The clonotype originates from a human donor in good health. Sequenced sample: CD8+ T cells from PBMCs. CDR3 region: CASSPRVRGKDYNEQFF.